The next 27 T cell receptor beta chains were all read from a single sample in a study of cytomegalovirus exposure and HLA in healthy donors. PCR employed 60 Vbeta and 13 Jbeta primers. Assay used: immunoSEQ multiplex PCR; TCRdb lists only in-frame clones, some missing. Among 220,000 or so clones, about 77% were seen once, and the ten largest hold approximately 1.9%. Source material: PBMCs. These receptors came from a woman aged 25 to 39 in good health and CMV-seronegative.

The gene calls are TRBV4-2 and TRBJ2-3; TRBD2 matches at 10 bases. The trim removed 4 bases at V and 4 bases at J, leaving 8 bases unmatched. Germline CDR1 and CDR2: LGHNA and YNFKEQ. This CDR3 region has 16 residues. CDR3 amino acids: CASSPYQRGGPDTQYF. The CDR3 DNA follows: TGTGCCAGCAGCCCCTACCAGCGGGGGGGCCCAGATACGCAGTATTTT.

This clone was seen only a few times. The chain uses TRBV2 and TRBJ2-7; possible D gene TRBD1, 6 bases. Trimming took off 3 bases at V and 3 bases at J, with 12 bases between the two ends. Germline loops: CDR1 SNHLY, CDR2 FYNNEI. The CDR3 length is 14 residues. The CDR3 reads CASSDAGEIYEQYF. CDR3 sequence (DNA): TGTGCCAGCAGTGACGCAGGGGAGATCTACGAGCAGTACTTC.

This chain joins TRBV6-5 and TRBJ1-2; unclear D gene. The CDR3 is 15 residues long. V lost 5 bases to trimming and J lost 4 bases, with 17 bases between them. The V gene's germline CDR1 is MNHEY and CDR2 SVGAGI. In nucleotides, the CDR3 is TGTGCCAGCAGTGTAGTACCCCTAATCCTCTATGGCTACACCTTC. Translating it yields CASSVVPLILYGYTF.

This clone was seen just once. V gene TRBV7-3 combines with J gene TRBJ2-3, with 7 nucleotides matching TRBD2. The CDR3 contains 16 residues. With 2 bases clipped from V and 4 bases from J, the junction kept 9 bases outside the gene matches. Germline CDR1 SGHTA, CDR2 FQGTGA. The CDR3 loop is CASSLGGGRRADTQYF. The DNA for the CDR3 is TGTGCCAGCAGCTTAGGAGGCGGGAGAAGGGCAGATACGCAGTATTTT.

The V call is TRBV6-1, the J call TRBJ2-7, with D perhaps TRBD1 (5 bases). The CDR3 has 11 residues. V was shortened by 4 bases and J by 5 bases, with 6 bases between the two germline ends. Germline assignment: CDR1 MNHNS and CDR2 SASEGT. CDR3 bases: TGTGCCAGCAGTGTAGGGGACGAGCAGTACTTC. Translation gives CASSVGDEQYF.

In the case of this clone: A read error may produce the germline difference seen at one junction end. The DNA of the CDR3 is TGTTCCAGCAGCCCCCCAGGACAGGTAGGACTGCCCGAGCAGTACTTC. Its translation is CSSSPPGQVGLPEQYF. The chain has TRBV7-9 and TRBJ2-7; 7 bases fit TRBD1. The CDR3 sequence is 16 residues long. Germline assignment: CDR1 SEHNR and CDR2 FQNEAQ (reference sequence).

This clone showed up just a few times. This rearrangement joins TRBV28 to TRBJ2-5; 7 bases agree with TRBD2. The J segment lost 2 bases and the V segment lost 4 bases, leaving 7 bases of the junction unmatched. The CDR3 totals 15 residues. Germline assignment: CDR1 MDHEN and CDR2 SYDVKM. CDR3 sequence: CASSSWVGGQETQYF. The CDR3 DNA follows: TGTGCCAGCAGTTCCTGGGTGGGGGGGCAAGAGACCCAGTACTTC.

The chain combines TRBV2 with TRBJ1-5; D ambiguous. Trimming shortened V by 3 bases and J by 0 bases, and 9 bases separated the two germline ends. The CDR3 runs 15 residues. In germline, CDR1 is SNHLY, CDR2 FYNNEI. CDR3 sequence reads: CASSEVGDSNQPQHF. CDR3 bases: TGTGCCAGCAGTGAGGTCGGGGATAGCAATCAGCCCCAGCATTTT. The full variable domain, in which reference TRBV2 and TRBJ1-5 provide the parts outside the CDR3, is EPEVTQTPSHQVTQMGQEVILRCVPISNHLYFYWYRQILGQKVEFLVSFYNNEISEKSEIFDDQFSVERPDGSNFTLKIRSTKLEDSAMYFCASSEVGDSNQPQHFGDGTRLSIL.

This rearrangement joins TRBV28 to TRBJ2-5; D is ambiguous. CDR3 length equals 12 residues. Germline CDR1 and CDR2: MDHEN and SYDVKM. Trimming pared 8 bases from V and 5 bases from J, leaving 12 bases between. As DNA, the CDR3 is TGTGCCAGCTGGCAGAGGTGGGAGACCCAGTACTTC. Amino acid sequence: CASWQRWETQYF.

The table lists this clone with a few counts. This chain joins TRBV6-6 and TRBJ1-1; D gene ambiguous. CDR1 and CDR2 from the germline V gene are MNHNY and SVGAGI (reference sequence). The CDR3 runs to 14 residues. V lost 6 bases and J 5 bases, leaving 16 bases between the germline ends. The CDR3 DNA reads TGTGCCAGCAGACGCCCCCCTCGGGAAACTGAAGCTTTCTTT. Its translation: CASRRPPRETEAFF.

The J gene is TRBJ1-1, the V gene TRBV10-3; D is perhaps TRBD1 (5 bases). V was clipped by 6 bases and J by 4 bases, with 18 bases between them. This CDR3 has 15 amino acids. CDR1 is ENHRY, CDR2 SYGVKD, per germline. The chain's CDR3 is CAIRVGGDQSTEAFF. CDR3 nucleotides: TGTGCCATCAGGGTCGGGGGGGATCAGAGCACTGAAGCTTTCTTT.

The CDR3 loop reads CAARSGGRTGELFF. The CDR3 DNA is TGCGCCGCAAGGTCGGGGGGCAGGACCGGGGAGCTGTTTTTT. V gene TRBV10-2 combines with J gene TRBJ2-2, with a tentative D call TRBD2 (7 bases). Germline CDR1 and CDR2: WSHSY and SAAADI. V lost 11 bases and J lost 5, with 18 bases in between. CDR3 length: 14 amino acids.

Concerning this clone: This sample also contains other DNA sequences that code for the same CDR3. This chain joins TRBV6-5 and TRBJ1-1; the D is unclear. Deletions cut 5 bases from V and 0 bases from J, with 7 bases between. This CDR3 contains 13 residues. CDR1 and CDR2 (germline): MNHEY, SVGAGI. The CDR3 bases are TGTGCCAGCAGTGGAGGAGTGAACACTGAAGCTTTCTTT. It codes for CASSGGVNTEAFF.

The chain employs TRBV4-1 and TRBJ1-3, with D unclear. From germline, CDR1 is MGHRA and CDR2 YSYEKL. This CDR3 is built from 15 residues. V lost 0 bases and J lost 0, with 6 bases in between. CDR3 in amino acids: CASSQENSSGNTIYF. DNA for the CDR3: TGCGCCAGCAGCCAAGAGAATAGCTCTGGAAACACCATATATTTT.

V is TRBV19 and J is TRBJ1-1, with D possibly TRBD1 on 5 matching bases. There are 13 residues in the CDR3. With 3 bases removed from V and 3 bases from J, the gap between germline ends came to 8 bases. Germline V lookup: CDR1 LNHDA, CDR2 SQIVND (reference sequence). The CDR3 bases are TGTGCCAGTAGTATGGGGGGGGACACTGAAGCTTTCTTT. Residues: CASSMGGDTEAFF.

Concerning this clone itself: At one boundary the junction diverges from the germline segment, which might be a read error. The CDR3 DNA follows: TGTGCCATCTCACAGGAGACAGGGGTCAGCCAGGGAGAAGATACGCAGTATTTT. This gives the protein CAISQETGVSQGEDTQYF. This chain joins TRBV18 and TRBJ2-3; 8 bases fit TRBD1. The CDR3 has 18 residues. Germline V gene data show CDR1 as KGHSH and CDR2 as LQKENI. Full variable domain (outside the CDR3, taken from reference TRBV18 and TRBJ2-3): NAGVMQNPRHLVRRRGQEARLRCSPMKGHSHVYWYRQLPEEGLKFMVYLQKENIIDESGMPKERFSAEFPKEGPSILRIQQVVRGDSAAYFCAISQETGVSQGEDTQYFGPGTRLTVL.

The DNA of the CDR3 is TGCGCCAGCAGTCCACGGGGTCACCTCTCCTACGAGCAGTACTTC. It codes for CASSPRGHLSYEQYF. V usage is TRBV10-2 and J usage is TRBJ2-7; possibly TRBD2 for D (5 bases). The CDR3 sequence is 15 residues long. The germline gives CDR1 WSHSY, CDR2 SAAADI. V lost 5 bases and J 0 bases, leaving 14 bases between the germline ends.

The chain uses TRBV9 and TRBJ1-1; 9 nucleotides agree with TRBD1. V shed 2 bases, J shed 4 bases, and the junction held 6 bases outside the gene matches. The V gene's germline CDR1 is SGDLS and CDR2 YYNGEE. CDR3 size: 15 residues. The CDR3 DNA reads as TGTGCCAGCAGCGTCACCTCGGGACAGGGCACTGAAGCTTTCTTT. Translated, it gives CASSVTSGQGTEAFF.

The rearrangement joins TRBV13 to TRBJ2-1; 8 nucleotides match TRBD2. V shed 5 bases, J shed 7 bases, and the junction held 13 bases outside the gene matches. Germline V CDR1 and CDR2: PRHDT, FYEKMQ (reference sequence). The CDR3 covers 16 residues. The CDR3 protein is CASSPNEGGLGNEQFF. CDR3 nucleotide sequence: TGTGCCAGCAGCCCTAACGAGGGGGGACTAGGTAATGAGCAGTTCTTC.

The chain recombines TRBV6-5 with TRBJ2-1, with TRBD2 identical over 7 bases. The CDR3 covers 14 residues. Germline CDR1 is MNHEY and CDR2 is SVGAGI. V dropped 11 bases and J dropped 9; count of bases not matched to a gene: 16. The CDR3: CAVSTSTEGGEQFF. Here the CDR3 DNA reads TGTGCCGTATCGACTAGCACAGAGGGAGGTGAGCAGTTCTTC.

The chain carries TRBV30 and TRBJ2-5; 11 nucleotides agree with TRBD2. This CDR3 has 14 amino acids. Germline CDR1 is GTSNPN and CDR2 is SVGIG (reference sequence). V lost 2 bases, J lost 5 bases, and 4 bases stayed unmatched. The CDR3 region is CAWSRLAGWETQYF. The CDR3 coding sequence is TGTGCCTGGAGTCGACTAGCGGGGTGGGAGACCCAGTACTTC.

The chain recombines TRBV5-1 with TRBJ1-2, with D perhaps TRBD1 (5 bases). Trimming removed 0 bases from V and 2 bases from J, with 11 bases in between. CDR3 length: 15 amino acids. Germline assignment: CDR1 SGHRS and CDR2 YFSETQ. CDR3 nucleotides: TGCGCCAGCAGCTTGGCCGGGGGGTCAAACTATGGCTACACCTTC. It is translated as CASSLAGGSNYGYTF.

The rearrangement uses TRBV4-2 and TRBJ1-4; 8 positions agree with TRBD1. The CDR3 runs 14 residues. Germline V gene lookup returns CDR1 LGHNA and CDR2 YNFKEQ. With 5 bases clipped from V and 6 bases from J, the junction kept 5 bases outside the gene matches. The CDR3 here is CASSLSTGDEKLFF. In DNA form, the CDR3 reads TGTGCCAGCAGCTTATCGACAGGGGATGAAAAACTGTTTTTT.

A word on this clone: The same CDR3 can be traced to other DNA sequences in this sample. J is TRBJ1-1 and V is TRBV5-1, with D unresolved. The V end was cut by 4 bases, the J end by 0 bases, with 10 bases between. Per germline, CDR1 SGHRS and CDR2 YFSETQ. The length of the CDR3 is 14 residues. CDR3: CASSPDTLNTEAFF. The CDR3 DNA reads as TGCGCCAGCAGCCCAGACACCTTGAACACTGAAGCTTTCTTT.

The rearrangement links TRBV5-8 to TRBJ2-2; unclear D gene. Trimming removed 1 base from V and 2 bases from J, with 12 bases in between. This CDR3 has 16 amino acids. Germline V lookup: CDR1 SGHTS, CDR2 YDEGEE. CDR3 DNA: TGTGCCAGCAGCTTGTATGGTCAGGTTAACACCGGGGAGCTGTTTTTT. Protein: CASSLYGQVNTGELFF.

The V call is TRBV10-2, the J call TRBJ2-2, with 11 bases matching TRBD2. With 3 bases clipped from V and 5 bases from J, the junction kept 5 bases outside the gene matches. This CDR3 region has 16 residues. Germline CDR1 reads WSHSY; CDR2 reads SAAADI. In nucleotides, the CDR3 is TGCGCCAGCAGTGAAAGGCTAGCGGGAGGTACCGGGGAGCTGTTTTTT. Residues: CASSERLAGGTGELFF.

A few counts support this clone. The CDR3 is CASSQTGSQPQHF. CDR3 nucleotides: TGTGCCAGCAGCCAGACAGGTTCTCAGCCCCAGCATTTT. This rearrangement joins TRBV7-6 to TRBJ1-5; D may be TRBD1 (6 bases). Germline assignment: CDR1 SGHVS and CDR2 FNYEAQ. V lost 5 bases to trimming and J lost 6 bases, with 11 bases between them. This CDR3 is built from 13 residues.